The entry that follows covers one TCR beta chain sequence. What it binds is unknown. The data were obtained in a study of T cell responses to AZD1222 COVID-19 vaccine. In the study overall: Pooled in the analysis were second doses at about 4 or about 12 weeks. Whole-study findings and limits: Only after the peak T cell response were repertoires sampled. Nearly half of the spike-specific TCRs reportedly recognize variant regions that carry no mutations. There were mostly white British donors and more females than males, and clonal diversity was possibly underestimated.

Germline loops: CDR1 LNHNV, CDR2 YYDKDF (reference sequence). Trimming pared 0 bases from V and 4 bases from J, leaving 6 bases between. The CDR3 is 13 residues long. Some clones are missing from TCRdb's copy, which holds only in-frame ones; the method was immunoSEQ multiplex PCR. The sample holds about 100,000 clones, more than 85% seen once. Sequenced here: peripheral blood, sampled on day 0 of AZD1222 vaccination. This TCR came from an adult in good health. The gene calls are TRBV15 and TRBJ2-5; D call uncertain. CDR3 DNA: TGTGCCACCAGCAGAGATATAAGAGAGACCCAGTACTTC. Translated, it gives CATSRDIRETQYF. Complete variable domain (other parts from reference TRBV15 and TRBJ2-5): DAMVIQNPRYQVTQFGKPVTLSCSQTLNHNVMYWYQQKSSQAPKLLFHYYDKDFNNEADTPDNFQSRRPNTSFCFLDIRSPGLGDTAMYLCATSRDIRETQYFGPGTRLLVL.